This TCR beta chain was observed in a study of blood T cell repertoires in COVID-19. Turning to the study itself: Collection of acute and convalescent COVID-19 samples took place in the United States, Italy and Spain.

Profiled with immunoSEQ multiplex PCR; TCRdb holds only in-frame clones, not every one. The data contain approximately 360,000 clones, 88% of them seen just once; the ten biggest clones take up 0.95% to 1%. Participants came from 24 US areas, aged about 18 to 100 years. Researchers sorted participants into cohorts using their self-reported clinical history. V lost 0 bases and J lost 3, with 12 bases in between. There are 15 residues in the CDR3. Looked up from germline, CDR1 is SGHDT and CDR2 is YYEEEE. This TCR was sampled from a woman aged 25 to 39 with acute COVID-19. This chain links TRBV5-6 with TRBJ1-2; a weak D match, TRBD1 (6 bases). Source material: PBMCs or T cells enriched from blood (not recorded which). CDR3 protein: CASSLAGQRHYGYTF. In DNA, the CDR3 is TGTGCCAGCAGCTTGGCTGGACAGCGACACTATGGCTACACCTTC.